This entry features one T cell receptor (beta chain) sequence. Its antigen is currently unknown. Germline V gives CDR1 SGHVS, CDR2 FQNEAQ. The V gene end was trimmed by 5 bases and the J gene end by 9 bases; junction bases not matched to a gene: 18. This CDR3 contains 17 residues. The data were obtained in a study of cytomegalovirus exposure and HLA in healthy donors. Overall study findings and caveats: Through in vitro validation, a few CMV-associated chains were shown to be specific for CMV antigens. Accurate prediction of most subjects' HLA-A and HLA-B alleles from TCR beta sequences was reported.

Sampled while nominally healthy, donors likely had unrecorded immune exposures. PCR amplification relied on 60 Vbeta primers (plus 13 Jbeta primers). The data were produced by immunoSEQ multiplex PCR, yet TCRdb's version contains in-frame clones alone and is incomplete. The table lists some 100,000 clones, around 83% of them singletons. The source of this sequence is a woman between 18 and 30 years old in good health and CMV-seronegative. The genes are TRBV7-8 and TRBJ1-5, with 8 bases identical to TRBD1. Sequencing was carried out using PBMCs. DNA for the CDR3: TGTGCCAGCAGCCCCGATCGGGACAGGCTCTTTTTTCGGCCCCAGCATTTT. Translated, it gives CASSPDRDRLFFRPQHF.